This T cell receptor (beta chain) was sequenced for a study of blood T cell repertoires in COVID-19. Method: immunoSEQ multiplex PCR; TCRdb's copy keeps in-frame clones and lacks some. Of approximately 88,000 clones listed, 75% to 90% are singletons. This CDR3 is built from 15 residues. The germline gives CDR1 SGHRS, CDR2 YFSETQ. V dropped 0 bases and J dropped 5 bases, with 12 bases sitting between them. The sequenced sample was peripheral blood. The sequence was collected from a male donor with acute or convalescent COVID-19. The J gene is TRBJ2-1, the V gene TRBV5-1; D is uncertain. CDR3 sequence (DNA): TGCGCCAGCAGCTTGGTAGGCAGCGATGACAATGAGCAGTTCTTC. Its protein is CASSLVGSDDNEQFF.